This T cell receptor (beta chain) emerged from a study of T cell responses to AZD1222 COVID-19 vaccine (dated by TCRdb to the early 2020s). With respect to the entire study: TCR sequencing was performed for 230 to 250 trial participants, of whom some 200 were given two doses of AZD1222 and roughly 25 were given two doses of MenACWY control vaccine. Trial participants were enrolled by age into 18-55, 56-69 and 70-plus year subgroups, with 148, 28 and 57 TCR-sequenced participants respectively.

Overall results and qualifications from the work: Most participants were white British and females outnumbered males, and the authors suggested that clonal diversity may have been underestimated. Epitopes outside the regions mutated in the B.1.351 and B.1.1.7 variants were reportedly recognized by nearly half of the unique spike-specific TCRs. Conclusions about previously exposed vaccinees were limited because only a handful of AZD1222 recipients were SARS-CoV-2 seropositive at baseline. CD4 TCRs associated with the vaccine covered the entire spike protein, and the dominant responses were in regions 160-218 and 743-854. In the small 56-69-year group, the increase in depth fell short of significance, most likely because of low power. Because no day 14 peak-response samples were available, the repertoires could be characterized only after the peak T cell response. Spike-specific TCR breadth and depth rose significantly after two AZD1222 doses compared with day 0 and with MenACWY recipients.

CDR1 SGHTA and CDR2 FQGNSA are derived from the germline V gene. The CDR3 contains 13 residues, cysteine and phenylalanine counted. The DNA shown is the 39-base CDR3, in frame from base 1. The trim is 3 bases for V and 3 bases for J, with a gap of 8 bases between the germline ends. This specimen's time point label, per the study, means: about 28 days (+/-7) after the second vaccine dose. Because spike-specific TCR depth and breadth did not differ between the two schedules, AZD1222 recipients who got a second dose at roughly 4 weeks were pooled with those who got a second dose at roughly 12 weeks. Samples from vaccinated people were obtained from the UK trials COV001 and COV002, which included a single-blind randomized controlled phase 2/3 trial of AZD1222 (ChAdOx1 nCoV-19) in healthy adults. For TCRbeta chain sequencing, PBMC samples from trial participants were taken at day 0 and at day 28 after the second dose.

Concerning this clone itself: This receptor's antigen is unknown. Base qualities are not at hand, and no much larger clone is one base apart.

The CDR3 regions of human TCRbeta chains were subjected to immunosequencing. The authors processed their data as follows. TCRs in the repertoires were matched against a reference library of SARS-CoV-2-specific TCRs that had been generated with the MIRA antigen-specificity platform. Breadth was defined as the fraction of unique TCRs that were SARS-CoV-2-associated, and depth was defined as the fraction of total T cells that were SARS-CoV-2-associated. Each spike-specific TCR was assigned to its reactive spike region and to a CD4 or CD8 class using the MIRA data. Log10-transformed breadth and depth values were compared by one-way ANOVA with Sidak's multiple comparisons tests. TCRdb stores this immuneACCESS table with in-frame sequences only. Part of the clones is absent; in the studies checked, under half of the shortfall reflects unresolved V genes, and no reason is known for the rest. V and J calls and clone size are given by that table; D and trimming were obtained from the DNA. The sample has 180,000 or so clones on record, around 90% of them singletons. About 1.5% of the sample lies in the top ten.

The clonotype originates from an adult who received the AZD1222 COVID-19 vaccine. The rearranged segments are TRBV7-2 and TRBJ1-1; the D gene assignment is ambiguous. The sequenced sample was peripheral blood, obtained 28 days after the second AZD1222 dose. The CDR3 protein is CASSFGVDTEAFF. In nucleotides, the sequence is TGTGCCAGCAGCTTTGGGGTGGACACTGAAGCTTTCTTT.